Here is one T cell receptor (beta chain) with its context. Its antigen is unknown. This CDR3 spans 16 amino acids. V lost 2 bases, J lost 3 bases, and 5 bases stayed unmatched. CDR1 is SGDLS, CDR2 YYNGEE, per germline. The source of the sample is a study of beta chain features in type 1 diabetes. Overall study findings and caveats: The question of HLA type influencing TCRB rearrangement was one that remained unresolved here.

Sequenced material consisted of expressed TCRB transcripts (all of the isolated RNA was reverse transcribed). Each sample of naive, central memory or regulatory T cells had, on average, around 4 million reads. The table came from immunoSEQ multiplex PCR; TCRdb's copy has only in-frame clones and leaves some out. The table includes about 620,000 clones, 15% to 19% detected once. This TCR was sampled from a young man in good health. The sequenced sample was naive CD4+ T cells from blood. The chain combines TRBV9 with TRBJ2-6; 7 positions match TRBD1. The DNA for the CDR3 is TGTGCCAGCAGCGTCAGACAGGGTTTTGGGGCCAACGTCCTGACTTTC. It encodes CASSVRQGFGANVLTF.